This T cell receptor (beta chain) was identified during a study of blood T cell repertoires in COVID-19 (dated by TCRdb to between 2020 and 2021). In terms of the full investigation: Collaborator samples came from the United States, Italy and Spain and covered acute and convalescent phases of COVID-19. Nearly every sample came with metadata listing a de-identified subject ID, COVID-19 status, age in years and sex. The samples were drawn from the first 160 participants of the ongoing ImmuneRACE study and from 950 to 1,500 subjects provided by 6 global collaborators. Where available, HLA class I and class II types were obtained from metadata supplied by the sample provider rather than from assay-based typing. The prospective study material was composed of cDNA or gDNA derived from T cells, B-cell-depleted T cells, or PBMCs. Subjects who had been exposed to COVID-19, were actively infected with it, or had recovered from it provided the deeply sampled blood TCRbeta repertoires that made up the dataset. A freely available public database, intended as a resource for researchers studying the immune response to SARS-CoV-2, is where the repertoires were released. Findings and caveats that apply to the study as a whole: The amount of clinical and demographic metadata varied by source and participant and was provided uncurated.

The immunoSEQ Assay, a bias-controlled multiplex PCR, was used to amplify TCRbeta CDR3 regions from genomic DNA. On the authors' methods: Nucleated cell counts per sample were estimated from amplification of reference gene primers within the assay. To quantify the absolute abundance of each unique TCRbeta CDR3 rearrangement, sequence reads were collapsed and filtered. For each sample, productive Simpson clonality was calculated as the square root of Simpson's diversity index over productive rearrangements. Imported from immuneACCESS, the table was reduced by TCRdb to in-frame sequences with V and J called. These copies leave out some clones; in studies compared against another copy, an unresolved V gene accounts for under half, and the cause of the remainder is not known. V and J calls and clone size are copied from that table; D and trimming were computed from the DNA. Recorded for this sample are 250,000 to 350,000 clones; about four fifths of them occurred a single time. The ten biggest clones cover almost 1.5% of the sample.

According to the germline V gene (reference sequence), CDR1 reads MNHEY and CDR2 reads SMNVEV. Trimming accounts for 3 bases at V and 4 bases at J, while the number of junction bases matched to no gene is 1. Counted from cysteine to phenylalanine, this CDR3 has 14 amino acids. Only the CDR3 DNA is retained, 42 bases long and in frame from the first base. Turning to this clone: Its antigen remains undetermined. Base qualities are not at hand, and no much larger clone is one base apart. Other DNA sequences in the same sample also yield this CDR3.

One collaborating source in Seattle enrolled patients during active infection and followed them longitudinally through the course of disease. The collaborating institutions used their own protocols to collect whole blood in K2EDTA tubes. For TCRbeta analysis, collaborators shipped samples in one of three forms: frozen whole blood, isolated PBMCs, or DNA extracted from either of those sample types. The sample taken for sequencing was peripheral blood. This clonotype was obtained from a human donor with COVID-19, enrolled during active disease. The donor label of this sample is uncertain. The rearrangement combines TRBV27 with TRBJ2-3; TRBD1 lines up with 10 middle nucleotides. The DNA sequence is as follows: TGTGCCAGCAGTTTGACAGGGGGCCCAGATACGCAGTATTTT. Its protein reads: CASSLTGGPDTQYF.